The rows below give T cell receptor beta chains drawn from one sample of a study of blood T cell repertoires in COVID-19. Using immunoSEQ multiplex PCR, the repertoire was profiled, and TCRdb retains in-frame clones only, with some absent. Among approximately 180,000 clones listed, approximately 82% were seen once. Sequencing was performed on PBMCs or T cells enriched from blood (not recorded which). All receptors come from a woman between 45 and 60 years old who had recovered from COVID-19. CDR3s include the opening cysteine and the closing phenylalanine or tryptophan. The order of the fields is J gene, V gene, D gene, CDR3 DNA, CDR3 protein. D genes are given only for firm matches.

TRBJ2-1	TRBV5-4	NA	TGTGCCAGCAGCCACCTTTTGGGACTGGGGAATGAGCAGTTCTTC	CASSHLLGLGNEQFF
TRBJ2-2	TRBV7-8	NA	TGTGCCAGCAGCTCCTTACAGGGGAACACCGGGGAGCTGTTTTTT	CASSSLQGNTGELFF
TRBJ1-6	TRBV13	NA	TGTGCCAGCAGGCACGGAAGGAGCTCCTATAATTCACCCCTCCACTTT	CASRHGRSSYNSPLHF
TRBJ2-6	TRBV5-6	NA	TGTGCCAGCAGCTTGCCCGGCTCTGGGGCCAACGTCCTGACTTTC	CASSLPGSGANVLTF
TRBJ1-1	TRBV7-2	NA	TGTGCCAGCAGCTCACAGGGGAACACTGAAGCTTTCTTT	CASSSQGNTEAFF
TRBJ2-1	TRBV5-1	TRBD2	TGCGCCAGCTCGACGCTAGCGGGAGGGAACAATGAGCAGTTCTTC	CASSTLAGGNNEQFF
TRBJ2-2	TRBV7-8	NA	TGTGCCAGCAGCTTAGCCGAGCAAAACACCGGGGAGCTGTTTTTT	CASSLAEQNTGELFF
TRBJ1-1	TRBV7-3	NA	TGTGCCAGCAGCTTGGGACAGAACACTGAAGCTTTCTTT	CASSLGQNTEAFF
TRBJ2-7	TRBV21-1	NA	TGTGCCAGCAGCAAAGCCCGGACAAACTCCTACGAGCAGTACTTC	CASSKARTNSYEQYF
TRBJ2-3	TRBV7-3	NA	TGTGCCAGCAGCCTCGAGGGAGATACGCAGTATTTT	CASSLEGDTQYF
TRBJ1-2	TRBV20-1	TRBD1	TGCAGTGCTAGGGACAGGGGTGGCTACACCTTC	CSARDRGGYTF
TRBJ1-1	TRBV7-2	NA	TGTGCCAGCAGCTCCTTCCCCAACACTGAAGCTTTCTTT	CASSSFPNTEAFF
TRBJ1-5	TRBV27	TRBD1	TGTGCCAGCAGTTTAACAGGGGGCGAAAATCAGCCCCAGCATTTT	CASSLTGGENQPQHF